Included here is one T cell receptor (beta chain) sequence, with context. Its target is unknown. The naive CD8 population came from CD45RO-negative cells selected for CCR7, without terminally differentiated effector memory CD45RA+ cells. Adult Caucasians living in Nashville, Tennessee made up all of the donors. The CDR3 has 17 residues. Trimming removed 5 bases from V and 4 bases from J, with 24 bases in between. Germline CDR1 KGHSH, CDR2 LQKENI. This record belongs to a study of shared clonotypes between healthy human individuals. Study-level information: Plates per donor: three CD4 naive, three CD4 memory, two CD8 naive, one CD8 memory. Overall study results and limits: As a rule, naive subsets had a larger estimated richness than memory subsets.

Sequencing was at deep level. The protocol was immunoSEQ multiplex PCR, while the TCRdb copy is restricted to in-frame clones and leaves out a portion. The sample has about 2.1 million clones; roughly 95% are singletons. This sequence originates from a man younger than 35 in good health. Some clones in this sample may be carry-over from other donors' samples. Input material: naive CD8+ T cells from PBMCs. The chain is built from TRBV18 and TRBJ2-7; D unresolved. The CDR3 sequence: CASSNSAPAFIGYEQYF. CDR3 nucleotides: TGTGCCAGCTCAAATTCAGCCCCGGCCTTCATTGGGTACGAGCAGTACTTC.